This TCR beta chain was recovered during a study of technical replicates of blood from a few donors. Data came from immunoSEQ multiplex PCR; TCRdb stores just in-frame clones and leaves some out. The sample carries some 70,000 clones, roughly 93% recorded once. The CDR3 spans 14 residues. Germline values: CDR1 SGHNT, CDR2 YYREEE (reference sequence). V gave up 1 base and J gave up 7 bases, with 15 bases separating them. This chain links TRBV5-4 with TRBJ2-7; weak D call: TRBD2 (6 bases). Sequenced input: T cells isolated from PBMCs. The clonotype comes from a human donor in good health. In DNA form, the CDR3 reads TGTGCCAGCAGCTTGAGGAGGGATCTGAGGGAGCAGTACTTC. Protein sequence: CASSLRRDLREQYF.